The 8 T cell receptor beta chains given below trace back to one sample, sequenced in a study of T cell repertoires in cytomegalovirus infection. TCRdb redid the calling of the reads with MiXCR, one entry per CDR3 protein. In the table there are approximately 500,000 distinct CDR3 sequences, about 10% of which are singletons. The source material was PBMCs. These TCRs come from a human donor in good health (CMV status not recorded). Some clones in this sample may be carry-over from other donors' samples.

The gene calls are TRBV20-1 and TRBJ1-1; TRBD1 is a possible D gene (6 bases). Per germline, CDR1 DFQATT and CDR2 SNEGSKA (reference sequence). V gave up 6 bases and J gave up 5 bases, with 19 bases separating them. This CDR3 has 14 amino acids. The CDR3 region has the DNA TGCAGTGCCACTACAGGGACGTCTCGGACTGAAGCTTTCTTT. Amino acids: CSATTGTSRTEAFF.

This clonotype was recorded many times. The genes are TRBV30 and TRBJ1-3; unclear D gene. This CDR3 region has 14 residues. Germline-derived CDR1 and CDR2 are GTSNPN and SVGIG (reference sequence). V lost 3 bases, J lost 0 bases, and 9 bases lay in between. The CDR3 DNA follows: TGTGCCTGGAGGGAAACCGGCTCTGGAAACACCATATATTTT. The encoded protein is CAWRETGSGNTIYF.

For the CDR3, the DNA is TGTGCCAGCAGCCGGGACAGCCTTGGGGAGACCCAGTACTTC. It codes for CASSRDSLGETQYF. The chain couples TRBV25-1 to TRBJ2-5; 7 positions match TRBD1. This CDR3 spans 14 amino acids. The V gene end was trimmed by 6 bases and the J gene end by 5 bases; junction bases not matched to a gene: 9. CDR1 and CDR2 (germline): MGHDK, SYGVNS.

This clonotype was observed a handful of times. The CDR3 ends on some other residue instead of the conserved phenylalanine or tryptophan, so this is likely a read error. It is unclear where the CDR3 begins or ends on the DNA, so no DNA is shown, and the CDR3 is as TCRdb lists it. This chain links TRBV27 with TRBJ1-3. Both ends counted, the CDR3 spans 10 residues. Germline values: CDR1 MNHEY, CDR2 SMNVEV (reference sequence). The CDR3: CASRPRTAGI.

This clonotype has just a few counts. The chain employs TRBV18 and TRBJ2-3; TRBD1 matches 7 bases. The junction had 10 bases not matched to a gene; V was cut back by 6 bases and J by 4 bases. The germline gives CDR1 KGHSH, CDR2 LQKENI. CDR3 length: 15 amino acids. CDR3 protein: CASSRQGLRPDTQYF. CDR3 bases: TGTGCCAGCTCTCGACAGGGCTTGAGGCCAGATACGCAGTATTTT.

The genes are TRBV29-1 and TRBJ1-5; tentatively, D is TRBD1 (5 bases). V shed 3 bases and J shed 6 bases, with 12 bases lying between them. Germline values: CDR1 SQVTM, CDR2 ANQGSEA. The length of the CDR3 is 13 residues. This CDR3 is CSVDRGQGQPQHF. The CDR3 DNA reads TGCAGCGTTGACCGGGGCCAAGGTCAGCCCCAGCATTTT.

This clonotype showed up many times. The chain recombines TRBV25-1 with TRBJ2-1, with no clear D. Germline V gene sequence: CDR1 MGHDK, CDR2 SYGVNS. There are 13 residues in the CDR3. The V end lost 3 bases, the J end lost 6 bases, and 9 bases lay between the germline ends. The CDR3 DNA is TGTGCCAGCAGTGAGTCTAGAGCCAATGAGCAGTTCTTC. Encoded protein: CASSESRANEQFF.

This chain connects TRBV28 to TRBJ1-1, with D possibly TRBD1 on 5 matching bases. The CDR3 totals 15 residues. CDR1 and CDR2 from the germline V gene are MDHEN and SYDVKM. V was cut by 3 bases and J by 1 base, with 12 bases left in between. The CDR3 here is CASSLSGRANTEAFF. As DNA, the CDR3 is TGTGCCAGCAGTTTGTCGGGACGGGCGAACACTGAAGCTTTCTTT.